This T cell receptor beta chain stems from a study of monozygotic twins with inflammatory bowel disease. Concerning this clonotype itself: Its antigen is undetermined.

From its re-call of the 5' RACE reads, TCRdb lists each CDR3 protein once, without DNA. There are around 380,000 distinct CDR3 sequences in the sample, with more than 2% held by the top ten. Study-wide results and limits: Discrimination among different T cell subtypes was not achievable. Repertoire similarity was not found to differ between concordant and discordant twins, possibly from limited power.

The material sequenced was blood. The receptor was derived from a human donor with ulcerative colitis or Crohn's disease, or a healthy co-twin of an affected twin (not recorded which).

This CDR3 reads CASSPGTLVMNTEAFF. The V and J genes are TRBV7-9 and TRBJ1-1; TCRdb designates TRBD1, a call that cannot be tested without DNA. Germline V gene sequence: CDR1 SEHNR, CDR2 FQNEAQ (reference sequence). The CDR3 consists of 16 residues. Combining the CDR3 with reference TRBV7-9 and TRBJ1-1 gives the whole variable domain DTGVSQNPRHKITKRGQNVTFRCDPISEHNRLYWYRQTLGQGPEFLTYFQNEAQLEKSRLLSDRFSAERPKGSFSTLEIQRTEQGDSAMYLCASSPGTLVMNTEAFFGQGTRLTVV.